What follows are 10 T cell receptor beta chains derived from one specimen sequenced in a study of cytomegalovirus exposure and HLA in healthy donors. Sequencing was performed with immunoSEQ multiplex PCR; in TCRdb, only in-frame clones are kept and a portion is missing. The repertoire holds tens of thousands of clones, with approximately 93% as singletons. Sequenced material: PBMCs. The receptors shown here come from a man aged 18 to 29 in good health and CMV-seronegative.

The rearrangement uses TRBV6-5 and TRBJ2-1; 12 bases are shared with TRBD2. The CDR3 is made up of 12 amino acids. Per the germline V gene, CDR1 is MNHEY and CDR2 is SVGAGI. After removal of 5 bases from V and 15 bases from J, the junction contained 5 bases not matched to a gene. Here the CDR3 DNA reads TGTGCCAGCAGTCGGACTAGCGGGGACCTGTTCTTC. Protein product: CASSRTSGDLFF.

The rearrangement uses TRBV19 and TRBJ1-1, with 8 bases that match TRBD1. V lost 0 bases to trimming and J lost 11 bases; unmatched junction nucleotides: 5. This CDR3 region has 13 residues. CDR1 is LNHDA, CDR2 SQIVND, per germline (reference sequence). CDR3 sequence: CASSIDDRGRAFF. CDR3 sequence (DNA): TGTGCCAGTAGTATAGATGACAGGGGTCGTGCTTTCTTT. Supplemented by reference TRBV19 and TRBJ1-1, the full variable domain reads DGGITQSPKYLFRKEGQNVTLSCEQNLNHDAMYWYRQDPGQGLRLIYYSQIVNDFQKGDIAEGYSVSREKKESFPLTVTSAQKNPTAFYLCASSIDDRGRAFFGQGTRLTVV.

This clone showed up just a few times. The gene calls are TRBV5-4 and TRBJ1-6; a weak D match, TRBD1 (6 bases). The CDR3 has 14 residues. Per the germline V gene, CDR1 is SGHNT and CDR2 is YYREEE (reference sequence). V lost 3 bases, J lost 11 bases, and 15 bases lay in between. This CDR3 is CASSSPPRGTPLHF. The CDR3 DNA is TGTGCCAGCAGCTCCCCCCCTAGGGGGACACCCCTCCACTTT.

This chain links TRBV2 with TRBJ2-3; 7 positions agree with TRBD2. Per the germline V gene, CDR1 is SNHLY and CDR2 is FYNNEI. The CDR3 runs to 17 residues. V lost 2 bases, J lost 0 bases, and 8 bases stayed unmatched. CDR3 in DNA: TGTGCCAGCAGTGAACACTTGCGGGACTATAGCACAGATACGCAGTATTTT. The encoded protein is CASSEHLRDYSTDTQYF.

The chain is built from TRBV6-6 and TRBJ2-1; 7 positions agree with TRBD2. The germline V gene encodes CDR1 MNHNY and CDR2 SVGAGI (reference sequence). The CDR3 has 15 residues. V shed 7 bases, J shed 5 bases, and the junction held 11 bases outside the gene matches. CDR3 sequence: CASTEASSGNNEQFF. The CDR3, as DNA: TGTGCCAGCACCGAAGCGTCTAGCGGCAACAATGAGCAGTTCTTC.

The rearrangement links TRBV6-5 to TRBJ1-1; D is undetermined. The V and J ends lost 5 bases and 8 bases respectively, with 12 bases between them. Germline V gene sequence: CDR1 MNHEY, CDR2 SVGAGI. The CDR3 totals 12 residues. CDR3 amino acids: CASSRLVGEAFF. The CDR3 DNA reads TGTGCCAGCAGTCGCCTTGTGGGCGAAGCTTTCTTT.

The chain uses TRBV6-5 and TRBJ1-2; D gene ambiguous. V was shortened by 2 bases and J by 5 bases, with 12 bases between the two germline ends. Germline V gene lookup returns CDR1 MNHEY and CDR2 SVGAGI. The CDR3 is 14 residues long. CDR3 residues: CASSYDGPGYGYTF. The CDR3 nucleotides are TGTGCCAGCAGTTACGACGGGCCGGGGTATGGCTACACCTTC.

CDR3 in amino acids: CASSPQETYNSPLHF. CDR3 DNA: TGTGCCAGCAGTCCACAGGAGACCTATAATTCACCCCTCCACTTT. The rearrangement joins TRBV6-6 to TRBJ1-6; possibly TRBD1 for D (5 bases). The CDR3 length is 15 residues. Trimming shortened V by 5 bases and J by 2 bases, and 10 bases separated the two germline ends. CDR1 is MNHNY, CDR2 SVGAGI, per germline (reference sequence).

The chain recombines TRBV30 with TRBJ2-5; 10 nucleotides agree with TRBD2. Germline V lookup: CDR1 GTSNPN, CDR2 SVGIG (reference sequence). CDR3 size: 16 residues. The J segment lost 0 bases and the V segment lost 8 bases, leaving 12 bases of the junction unmatched. The CDR3: CARLNKAGGDQETQYF. The CDR3 DNA reads TGTGCCCGGCTAAATAAAGCGGGAGGGGACCAAGAGACCCAGTACTTC.

The rearrangement uses TRBV5-4 and TRBJ2-5; TRBD2 agrees at 14 bases. The CDR3 runs 18 residues. In germline, CDR1 is SGHNT, CDR2 YYREEE (reference sequence). J lost 5 bases, V lost 4 bases, and 13 bases had no gene match. In DNA form, the CDR3 reads TGTGCCAGCAGCCAAGCGGGACTAGCGGGAGAGTTTGGGGAGACCCAGTACTTC. Residues: CASSQAGLAGEFGETQYF.